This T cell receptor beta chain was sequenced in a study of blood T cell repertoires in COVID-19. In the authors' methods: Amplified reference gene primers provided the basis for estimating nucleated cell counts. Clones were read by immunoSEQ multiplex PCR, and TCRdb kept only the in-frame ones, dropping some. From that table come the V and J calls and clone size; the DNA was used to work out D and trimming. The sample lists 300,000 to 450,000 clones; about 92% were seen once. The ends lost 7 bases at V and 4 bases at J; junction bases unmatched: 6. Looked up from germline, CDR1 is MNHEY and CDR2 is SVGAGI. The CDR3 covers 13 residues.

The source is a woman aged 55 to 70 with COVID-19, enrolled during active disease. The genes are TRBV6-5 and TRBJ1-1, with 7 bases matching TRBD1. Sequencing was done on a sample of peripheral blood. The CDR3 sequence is CASKTTGVTEAFF. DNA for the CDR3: TGTGCCAGCAAGACAACAGGGGTCACTGAAGCTTTCTTT.